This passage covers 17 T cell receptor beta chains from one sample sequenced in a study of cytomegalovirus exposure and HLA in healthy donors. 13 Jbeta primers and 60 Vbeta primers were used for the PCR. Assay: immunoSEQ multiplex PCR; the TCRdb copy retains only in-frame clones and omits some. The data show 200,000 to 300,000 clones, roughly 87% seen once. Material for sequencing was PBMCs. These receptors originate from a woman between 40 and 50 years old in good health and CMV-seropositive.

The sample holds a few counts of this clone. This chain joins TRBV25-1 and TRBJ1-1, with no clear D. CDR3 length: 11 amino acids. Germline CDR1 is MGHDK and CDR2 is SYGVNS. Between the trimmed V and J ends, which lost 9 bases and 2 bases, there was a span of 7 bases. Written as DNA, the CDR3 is TGTGCCAGTCAGTACAACACTGAAGCTTTCTTT. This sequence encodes CASQYNTEAFF.

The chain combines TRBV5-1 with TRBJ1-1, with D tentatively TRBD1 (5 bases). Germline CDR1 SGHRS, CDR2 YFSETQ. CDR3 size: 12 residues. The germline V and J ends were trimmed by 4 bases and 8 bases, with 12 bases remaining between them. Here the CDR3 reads CASSEGGGEAFF. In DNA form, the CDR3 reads TGCGCCAGCAGCGAAGGCGGGGGGGAAGCTTTCTTT. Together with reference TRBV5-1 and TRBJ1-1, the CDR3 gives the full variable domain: KAGVTQTPRYLIKTRGQQVTLSCSPISGHRSVSWYQQTPGQGLQFLFEYFSETQRNKGNFPGRFSGRQFSNSRSEMNVSTLELGDSALYLCASSEGGGEAFFGQGTRLTVV.

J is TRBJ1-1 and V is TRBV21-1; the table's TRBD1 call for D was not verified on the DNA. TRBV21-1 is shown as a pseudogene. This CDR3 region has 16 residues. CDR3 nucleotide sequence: TGTGCCAGCAGCAAAGAGGTTAGGACACAGAACACTGAAGCTTTCTTT. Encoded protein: CASSKEVRTQNTEAFF.

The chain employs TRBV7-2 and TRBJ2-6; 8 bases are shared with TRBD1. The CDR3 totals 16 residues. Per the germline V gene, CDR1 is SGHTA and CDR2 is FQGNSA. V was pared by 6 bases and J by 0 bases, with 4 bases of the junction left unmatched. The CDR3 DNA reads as TGTGCCAGCAGGCCTACAGGGGGCTCTGGGGCCAACGTCCTGACTTTC. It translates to CASRPTGGSGANVLTF. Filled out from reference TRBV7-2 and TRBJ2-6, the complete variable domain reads GAGVSQSPSNKVTEKGKDVELRCDPISGHTALYWYRQSLGQGLEFLIYFQGNSAPDKSGLPSDRFSAERTGGSVSTLTIQRTQQEDSAVYLCASRPTGGSGANVLTFGAGSRLTVL.

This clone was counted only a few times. Here the CDR3 DNA reads TGTGCCAGCAGCCAAGACCCACTAGCGGGAGTACGGTACAATGAGCAGTTCTTC. As protein: CASSQDPLAGVRYNEQFF. The chain couples TRBV4-2 to TRBJ2-1, with 11 bases matching TRBD2. Trimming at V came to 0 bases and at J to 4 bases, leaving 8 bases not matched to a gene. Germline V gene data show CDR1 as LGHNA and CDR2 as YNFKEQ. The CDR3 contains 18 residues.

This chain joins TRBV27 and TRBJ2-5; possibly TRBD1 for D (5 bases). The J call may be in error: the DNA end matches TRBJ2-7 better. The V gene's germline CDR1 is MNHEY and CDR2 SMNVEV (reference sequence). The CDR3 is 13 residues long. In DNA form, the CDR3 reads TGTGCCAGCAGTTCACCGACAGTTTACGAGCAGTACTTC. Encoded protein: CASSSPTVYEQYF.

The DNA of the CDR3 is TGTGCCAGCAGTGAGGCGGCTAGCGAAAAACTGTTTTTT. This gives the protein CASSEAASEKLFF. V is TRBV6-6 and J is TRBJ1-4; D call uncertain. Trimming took off 5 bases at V and 8 bases at J, with 12 bases between the two ends. The CDR3 spans 13 residues. The germline V gene has CDR1 MNHNY and CDR2 SVGAGI (reference sequence).

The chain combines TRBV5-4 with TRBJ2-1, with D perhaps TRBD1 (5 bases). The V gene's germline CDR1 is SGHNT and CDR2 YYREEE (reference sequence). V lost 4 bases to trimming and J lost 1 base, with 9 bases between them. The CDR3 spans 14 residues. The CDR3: CASSESGSYNEQFF. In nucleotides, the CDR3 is TGTGCCAGCAGCGAATCAGGGTCCTACAATGAGCAGTTCTTC.

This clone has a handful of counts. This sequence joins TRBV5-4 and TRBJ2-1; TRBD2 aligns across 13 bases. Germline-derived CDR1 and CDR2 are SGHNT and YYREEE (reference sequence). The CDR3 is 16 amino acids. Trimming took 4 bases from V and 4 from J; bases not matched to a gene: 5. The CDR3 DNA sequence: TGTGCCAGCAGCCCAGTGACTAGCGGGGGGTACAATGAGCAGTTCTTC. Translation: CASSPVTSGGYNEQFF.

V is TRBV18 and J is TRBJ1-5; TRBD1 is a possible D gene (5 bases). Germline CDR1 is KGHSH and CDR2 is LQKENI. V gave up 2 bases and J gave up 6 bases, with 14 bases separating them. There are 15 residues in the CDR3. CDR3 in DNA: TGTGCCAGCTCACCAAAGGGGCAGGGTCGTCAGCCCCAGCATTTT. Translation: CASSPKGQGRQPQHF.

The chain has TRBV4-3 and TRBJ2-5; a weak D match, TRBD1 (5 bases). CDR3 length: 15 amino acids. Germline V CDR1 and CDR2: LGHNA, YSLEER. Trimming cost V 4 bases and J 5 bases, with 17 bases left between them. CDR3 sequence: CASSPHRVAGETQYF. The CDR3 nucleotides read TGCGCCAGCAGCCCTCATAGGGTTGCAGGGGAGACCCAGTACTTC.

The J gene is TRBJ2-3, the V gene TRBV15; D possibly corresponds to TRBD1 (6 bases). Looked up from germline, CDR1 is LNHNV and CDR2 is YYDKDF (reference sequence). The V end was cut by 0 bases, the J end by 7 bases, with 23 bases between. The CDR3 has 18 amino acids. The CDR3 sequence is CATSREGPGQTGQNTQYF. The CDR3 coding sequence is TGTGCCACCAGCAGAGAGGGCCCCGGACAGACGGGTCAAAATACGCAGTATTTT.

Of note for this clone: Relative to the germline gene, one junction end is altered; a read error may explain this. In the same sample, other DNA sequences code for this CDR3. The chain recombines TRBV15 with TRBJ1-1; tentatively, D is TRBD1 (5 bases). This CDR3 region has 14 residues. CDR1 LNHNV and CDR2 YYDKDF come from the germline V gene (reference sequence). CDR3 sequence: CATSRGGMNTEAFF. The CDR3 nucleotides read TGTGCCACCAGCAGAGGGGGCATGAACACTGAGGCTTTCTTT.

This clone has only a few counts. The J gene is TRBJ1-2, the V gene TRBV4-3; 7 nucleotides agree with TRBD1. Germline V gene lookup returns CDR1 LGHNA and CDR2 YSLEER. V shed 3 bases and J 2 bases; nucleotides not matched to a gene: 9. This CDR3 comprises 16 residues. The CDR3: CASSQTPGQLNYGYTF. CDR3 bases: TGCGCCAGCAGCCAGACTCCGGGACAGCTAAACTATGGCTACACCTTC.

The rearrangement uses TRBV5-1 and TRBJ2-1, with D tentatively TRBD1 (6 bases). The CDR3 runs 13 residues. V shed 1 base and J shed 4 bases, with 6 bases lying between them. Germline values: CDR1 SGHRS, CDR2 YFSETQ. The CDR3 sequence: CASSLQGYNEQFF. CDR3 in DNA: TGCGCCAGCAGCTTGCAGGGGTACAATGAGCAGTTCTTC. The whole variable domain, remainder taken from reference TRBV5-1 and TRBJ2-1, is KAGVTQTPRYLIKTRGQQVTLSCSPISGHRSVSWYQQTPGQGLQFLFEYFSETQRNKGNFPGRFSGRQFSNSRSEMNVSTLELGDSALYLCASSLQGYNEQFFGPGTRLTVL.

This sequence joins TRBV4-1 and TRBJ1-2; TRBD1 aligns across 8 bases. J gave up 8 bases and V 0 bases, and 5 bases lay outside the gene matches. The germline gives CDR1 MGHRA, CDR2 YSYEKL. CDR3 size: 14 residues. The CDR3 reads CASSQEGQVGGYTF. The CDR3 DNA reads TGCGCCAGCAGCCAAGAGGGACAGGTGGGCGGCTACACCTTC.

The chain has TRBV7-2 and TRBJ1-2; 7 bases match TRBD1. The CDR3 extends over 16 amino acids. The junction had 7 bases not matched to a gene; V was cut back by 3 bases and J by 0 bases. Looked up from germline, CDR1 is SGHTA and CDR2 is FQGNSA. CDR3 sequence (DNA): TGTGCCAGCAGCTTCGCTACAGGGGCCCCTAACTATGGCTACACCTTC. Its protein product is CASSFATGAPNYGYTF.